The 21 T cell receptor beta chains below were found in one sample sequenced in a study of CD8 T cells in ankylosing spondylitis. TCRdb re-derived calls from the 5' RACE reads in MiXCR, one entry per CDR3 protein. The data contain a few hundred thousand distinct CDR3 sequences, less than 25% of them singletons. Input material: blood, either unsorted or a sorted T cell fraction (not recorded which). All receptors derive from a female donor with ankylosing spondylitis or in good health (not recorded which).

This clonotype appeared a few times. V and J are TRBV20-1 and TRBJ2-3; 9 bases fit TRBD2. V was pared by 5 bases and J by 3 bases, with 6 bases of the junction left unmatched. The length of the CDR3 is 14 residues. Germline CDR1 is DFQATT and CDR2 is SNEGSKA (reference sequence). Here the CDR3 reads CSALAGTGTDTQYF. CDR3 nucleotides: TGCAGTGCTCTAGCGGGAACCGGGACAGATACGCAGTATTTT.

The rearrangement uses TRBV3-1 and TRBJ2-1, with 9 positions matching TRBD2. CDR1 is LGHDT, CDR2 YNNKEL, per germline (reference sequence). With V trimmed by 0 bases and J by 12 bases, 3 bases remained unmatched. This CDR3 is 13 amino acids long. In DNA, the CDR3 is TGTGCCAGCAGCCAAGATCTGCGGGGGGGGCAGTTCTTC. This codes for CASSQDLRGGQFF.

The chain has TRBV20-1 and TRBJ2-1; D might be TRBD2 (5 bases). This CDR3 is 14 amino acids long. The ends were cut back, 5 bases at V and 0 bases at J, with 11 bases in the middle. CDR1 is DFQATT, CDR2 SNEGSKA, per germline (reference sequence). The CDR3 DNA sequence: TGCAGTGCTGAGGGTCGTAGCTCCTACAATGAGCAGTTCTTC. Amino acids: CSAEGRSSYNEQFF.

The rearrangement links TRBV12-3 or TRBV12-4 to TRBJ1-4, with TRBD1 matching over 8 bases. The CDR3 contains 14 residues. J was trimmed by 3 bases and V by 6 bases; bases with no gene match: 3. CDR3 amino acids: CASSRGQANEKLFF. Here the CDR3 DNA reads TGTGCCAGCAGCAGGGGGCAGGCTAATGAAAAACTGTTTTTT.

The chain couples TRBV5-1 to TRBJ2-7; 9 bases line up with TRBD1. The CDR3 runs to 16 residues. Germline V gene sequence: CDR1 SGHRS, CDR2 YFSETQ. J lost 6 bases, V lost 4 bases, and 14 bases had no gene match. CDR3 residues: CASSLLPGTGSGEQYF. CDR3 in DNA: TGCGCCAGCAGCCTGCTCCCCGGGACAGGGTCCGGCGAGCAGTACTTC.

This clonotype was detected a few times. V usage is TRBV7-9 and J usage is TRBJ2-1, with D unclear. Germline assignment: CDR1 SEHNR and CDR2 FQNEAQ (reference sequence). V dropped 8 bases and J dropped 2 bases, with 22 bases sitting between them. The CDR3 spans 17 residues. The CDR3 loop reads CASVGPNLGSTYNEQFF. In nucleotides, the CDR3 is TGTGCCAGCGTCGGTCCCAACCTAGGATCCACCTACAATGAGCAGTTCTTC.

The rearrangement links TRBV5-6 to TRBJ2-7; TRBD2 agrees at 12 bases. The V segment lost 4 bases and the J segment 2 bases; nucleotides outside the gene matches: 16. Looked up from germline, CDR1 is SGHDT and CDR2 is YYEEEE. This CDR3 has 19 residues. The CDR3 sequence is CASSPDVTSGRLTTYEQYF. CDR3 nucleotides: TGTGCCAGCAGCCCGGACGTGACTAGCGGGAGACTCACGACCTACGAGCAGTACTTC. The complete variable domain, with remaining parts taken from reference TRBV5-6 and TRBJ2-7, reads DAGVTQSPTHLIKTRGQQVTLRCSPKSGHDTVSWYQQALGQGPQFIFQYYEEEERQRGNFPDRFSGHQFPNYSSELNVNALLLGDSALYLCASSPDVTSGRLTTYEQYFGPGTRLTVT.

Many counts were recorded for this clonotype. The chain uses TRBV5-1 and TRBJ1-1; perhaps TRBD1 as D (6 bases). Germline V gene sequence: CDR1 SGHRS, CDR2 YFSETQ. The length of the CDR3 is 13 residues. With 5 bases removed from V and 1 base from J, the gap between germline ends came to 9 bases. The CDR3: CASRMGQNTEAFF. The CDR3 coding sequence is TGCGCCAGCAGGATGGGACAGAACACTGAAGCTTTCTTT.

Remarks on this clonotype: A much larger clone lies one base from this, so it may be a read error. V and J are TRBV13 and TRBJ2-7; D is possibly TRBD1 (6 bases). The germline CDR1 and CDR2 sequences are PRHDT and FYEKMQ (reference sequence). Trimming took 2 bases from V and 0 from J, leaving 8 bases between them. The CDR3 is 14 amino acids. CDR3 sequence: CASSLQGLSYEQYF. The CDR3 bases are TGTGCCAGCAGCTTACAGGGGCTCTCCTACGAGCAGTACTTC. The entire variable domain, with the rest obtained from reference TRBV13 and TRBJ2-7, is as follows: AAGVIQSPRHLIKEKRETATLKCYPIPRHDTVYWYQQGPGQDPQFLISFYEKMQSDKGSIPDRFSAQQFSDYHSELNMSSLELGDSALYFCASSLQGLSYEQYFGPGTRLTVT.

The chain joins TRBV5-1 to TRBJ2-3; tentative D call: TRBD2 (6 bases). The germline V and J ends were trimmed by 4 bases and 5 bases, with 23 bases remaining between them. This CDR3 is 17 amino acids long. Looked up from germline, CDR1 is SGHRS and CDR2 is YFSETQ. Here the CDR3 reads CASSTDGVGGTEDTQYF. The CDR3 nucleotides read TGCGCCAGCAGCACGGATGGCGTCGGAGGGACCGAAGATACGCAGTATTTT.

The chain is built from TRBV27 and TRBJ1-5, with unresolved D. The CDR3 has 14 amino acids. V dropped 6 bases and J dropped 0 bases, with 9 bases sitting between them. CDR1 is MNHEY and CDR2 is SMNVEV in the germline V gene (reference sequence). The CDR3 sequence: CASSEVSSNQPQHF. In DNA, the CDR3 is TGTGCCAGCAGCGAAGTTTCTAGCAATCAGCCCCAGCATTTT.

CDR3 in amino acids: CSAGQQGRGTGELFF. The CDR3 coding sequence is TGCAGCGCCGGACAACAGGGAAGGGGCACCGGGGAGCTGTTTTTT. The V and J genes are TRBV29-1 and TRBJ2-2, with D possibly being TRBD1 (6 bases). Trimming left V 7 bases short and J 4 bases short, with 19 bases between. CDR1 and CDR2 from the germline V gene are SQVTM and ANQGSEA. The CDR3 has 15 amino acids.

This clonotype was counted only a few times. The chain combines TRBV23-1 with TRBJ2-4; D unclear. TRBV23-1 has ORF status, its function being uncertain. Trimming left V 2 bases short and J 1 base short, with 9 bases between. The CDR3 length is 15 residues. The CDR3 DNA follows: TGCGCCAGCAGTCAACCCCCCTTTGCCAAAAACATTCAGTACTTC. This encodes CASSQPPFAKNIQYF.

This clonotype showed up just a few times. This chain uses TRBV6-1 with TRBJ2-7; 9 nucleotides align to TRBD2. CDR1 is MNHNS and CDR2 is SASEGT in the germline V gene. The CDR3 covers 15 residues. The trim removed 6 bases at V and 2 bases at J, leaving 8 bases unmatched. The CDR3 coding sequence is TGTGCCAGCAGGCGGGGGCGGGAGGGCGCCTACGAGCAGTACTTC. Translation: CASRRGREGAYEQYF.

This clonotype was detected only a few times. The CDR3 protein is CASSPLAGPISYNEQFF. The DNA of the CDR3 is TGTGCCAGTAGCCCCCTAGCGGGGCCGATTTCCTACAATGAGCAGTTCTTC. The chain couples TRBV19 to TRBJ2-1; 9 bases are shared with TRBD2. V lost 6 bases and J lost 1; bases outside the gene matches: 10. Germline CDR1 and CDR2: LNHDA and SQIVND (reference sequence). The CDR3 is made up of 17 amino acids.

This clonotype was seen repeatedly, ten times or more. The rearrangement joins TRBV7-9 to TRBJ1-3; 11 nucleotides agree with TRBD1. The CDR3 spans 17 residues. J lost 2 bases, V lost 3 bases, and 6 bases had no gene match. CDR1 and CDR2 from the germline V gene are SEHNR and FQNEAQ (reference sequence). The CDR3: CASSFLWTGGTGNTIYF. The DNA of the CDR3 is TGTGCCAGCAGCTTCCTGTGGACAGGGGGCACTGGAAACACCATATATTTT. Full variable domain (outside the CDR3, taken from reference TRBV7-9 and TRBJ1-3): DTGVSQNPRHKITKRGQNVTFRCDPISEHNRLYWYRQTLGQGPEFLTYFQNEAQLEKSRLLSDRFSAERPKGSFSTLEIQRTEQGDSAMYLCASSFLWTGGTGNTIYFGEGSWLTVV.

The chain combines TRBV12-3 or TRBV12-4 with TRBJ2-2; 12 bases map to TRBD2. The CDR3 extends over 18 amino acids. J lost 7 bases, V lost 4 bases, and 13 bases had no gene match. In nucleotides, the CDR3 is TGTGCCAGCAGTTACAGCCCGGGGGGGACTAGCGGGTTCGGGGAGCTGTTTTTT. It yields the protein CASSYSPGGTSGFGELFF.

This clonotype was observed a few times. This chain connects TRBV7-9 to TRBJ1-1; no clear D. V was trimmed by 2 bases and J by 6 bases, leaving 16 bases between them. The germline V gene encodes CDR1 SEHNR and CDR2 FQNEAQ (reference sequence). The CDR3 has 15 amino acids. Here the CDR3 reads CASSLMASYGAEAFF. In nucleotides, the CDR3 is TGTGCCAGCAGCTTAATGGCCTCCTATGGCGCTGAAGCTTTCTTT.

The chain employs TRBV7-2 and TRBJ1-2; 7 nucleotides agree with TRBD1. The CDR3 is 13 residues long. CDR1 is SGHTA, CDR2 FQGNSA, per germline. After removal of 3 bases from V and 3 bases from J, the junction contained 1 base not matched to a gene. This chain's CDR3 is CASSFGQDYGYTF. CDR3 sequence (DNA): TGTGCCAGCAGCTTCGGACAGGACTATGGCTACACCTTC.

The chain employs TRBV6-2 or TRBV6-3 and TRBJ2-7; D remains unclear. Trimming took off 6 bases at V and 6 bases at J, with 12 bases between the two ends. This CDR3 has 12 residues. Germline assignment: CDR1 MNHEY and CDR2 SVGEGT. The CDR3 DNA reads TGTGCCAGCAGCTTTCCCCGAGGCGAGCAGTACTTC. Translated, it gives CASSFPRGEQYF.

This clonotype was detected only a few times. The CDR3 is CAIQMGQGAGEQYF. The CDR3 nucleotides read TGTGCCATCCAAATGGGACAGGGAGCAGGAGAGCAGTACTTC. The chain recombines TRBV27 with TRBJ2-7; 9 nucleotides agree with TRBD1. The CDR3 has 14 residues. Germline CDR1 reads MNHEY; CDR2 reads SMNVEV (reference sequence). Trimming removed 10 bases from V and 7 bases from J; junction bases left unmatched: 14.